This entry concerns a single T cell receptor beta chain. The target antigen is unknown. This sample stems from a study of cytomegalovirus exposure and HLA in healthy donors. Study observations and caveats: An analysis done earlier found most TCR beta V segments productive about 90% or about 30% of the time. One variant, a missense change in DCLRE1C, was linked in a later analysis to TCR beta V- and J-gene trimming.

V was pared by 5 bases and J by 2 bases, with 11 bases of the junction left unmatched. Germline loops: CDR1 MNHNS, CDR2 SASEGT. The CDR3 length is 17 residues. The study ran its PCR with 60 Vbeta and 13 Jbeta primers. The table came from immunoSEQ multiplex PCR; TCRdb's copy has only in-frame clones and leaves some out. This table lists approximately 130,000 clones. The sequence was collected from a woman between 55 and 75 years old in good health and CMV-seronegative. The sample was PBMCs. The V and J genes are TRBV6-1 and TRBJ2-7, with 11 nucleotides matching TRBD1. In DNA, the CDR3 is TGTGCCAGCAGTAAAGGCCGGGACAGGGGGGAGGCCTACGAGCAGTACTTC. This encodes CASSKGRDRGEAYEQYF.